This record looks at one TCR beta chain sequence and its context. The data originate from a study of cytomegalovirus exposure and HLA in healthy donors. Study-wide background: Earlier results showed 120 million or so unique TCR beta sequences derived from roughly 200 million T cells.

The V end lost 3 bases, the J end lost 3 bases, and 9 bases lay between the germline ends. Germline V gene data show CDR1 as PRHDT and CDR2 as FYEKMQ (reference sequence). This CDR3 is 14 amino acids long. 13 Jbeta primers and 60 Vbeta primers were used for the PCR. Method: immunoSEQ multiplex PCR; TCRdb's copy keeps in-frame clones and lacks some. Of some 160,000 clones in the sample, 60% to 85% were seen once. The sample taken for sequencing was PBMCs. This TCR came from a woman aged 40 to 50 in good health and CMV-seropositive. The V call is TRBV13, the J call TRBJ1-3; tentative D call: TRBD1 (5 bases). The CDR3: CASSFRQIGNTIYF. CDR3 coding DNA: TGTGCCAGCAGCTTTCGACAGATTGGAAACACCATATATTTT.